The 21 T cell receptor beta chains in this list originate from one sample, sequenced in a study of blood T cell repertoires in COVID-19. Sequencing was performed with immunoSEQ multiplex PCR; in TCRdb, only in-frame clones are kept and a portion is missing. The sample lists 390,000 or so clones; 89% were seen once. The source material was peripheral blood. The source is a woman aged 25 to 39 with COVID-19, enrolled during active disease.

This chain joins TRBV18 and TRBJ2-7; TRBD1 matches 7 bases. The length of the CDR3 is 14 residues. In germline, CDR1 is KGHSH, CDR2 LQKENI. V lost 1 base, J lost 3 bases, and 3 bases stayed unmatched. The CDR3 DNA follows: TGTGCCAGCTCACCACTTGGACAGGACTACGAGCAGTACTTC. It codes for CASSPLGQDYEQYF.

This rearrangement joins TRBV27 to TRBJ1-1; no clear D. The V gene lost 0 bases and the J gene lost 5 bases, with 13 bases spanning the gap. The germline V gene has CDR1 MNHEY and CDR2 SMNVEV (reference sequence). The CDR3 consists of 15 residues. The CDR3 here is CASSLSYSSYTEAFF. The CDR3 DNA reads as TGTGCCAGCAGTTTATCGTACAGCAGTTATACTGAAGCTTTCTTT.

This chain joins TRBV15 and TRBJ2-1, with TRBD2 as a possible D gene (6 bases). Looked up from germline, CDR1 is LNHNV and CDR2 is YYDKDF (reference sequence). V dropped 0 bases and J dropped 10 bases, with 10 bases sitting between them. This CDR3 is 13 amino acids long. CDR3: CATSRDWDSEQFF. DNA for the CDR3: TGTGCCACCAGCAGAGACTGGGACTCGGAGCAGTTCTTC.

Points on this clone: The DNA is left out, because the CDR3 cannot be placed on it with certainty; the CDR3 is given as TCRdb lists it. This sequence joins TRBV28 and TRBJ1-5; the D call of TRBD1 is as the table states it, not checked on the DNA. Inclusive of both ends, the CDR3 amounts to 13 amino acids. CDR1 and CDR2 (germline): MDHEN, SYDVKM. The CDR3 region is CASSSSTGDSQHF.

The chain joins TRBV6-2 or TRBV6-3 to TRBJ1-1; 7 positions agree with TRBD1. The CDR3 has 15 amino acids. Per germline, CDR1 MNHEY and CDR2 SVGEGT. Trimming at V came to 0 bases and at J to 6 bases, leaving 7 bases not matched to a gene. The CDR3 bases are TGTGCCAGCAGTTACTCTTTAGAGGGGGCGTCTGAAGCTTTCTTT. This encodes CASSYSLEGASEAFF.

The chain links TRBV29-1 to TRBJ1-2; weak D call: TRBD1 (5 bases). Trimming shortened V by 7 bases and J by 8 bases, and 11 bases separated the two germline ends. In germline, CDR1 is SQVTM, CDR2 ANQGSEA. CDR3 length: 10 amino acids. The CDR3 coding sequence is TGCAGCGCCTTACGACAGGGCTACACCTTC. Protein: CSALRQGYTF.

The V and J genes are TRBV7-9 and TRBJ1-6; 7 bases fit TRBD1. V lost 5 bases and J lost 5; bases outside the gene matches: 6. The germline V gene encodes CDR1 SEHNR and CDR2 FQNEAQ (reference sequence). CDR3 size: 15 residues. The CDR3 here is CASSIPGQNNSPLHF. The CDR3 DNA reads as TGTGCCAGCAGCATCCCGGGACAGAATAATTCACCCCTCCACTTT.

The rearrangement uses TRBV4-1 and TRBJ2-1; TRBD2 is a possible D gene (7 bases). Trimming shortened V by 0 bases and J by 3 bases, and 15 bases separated the two germline ends. CDR1 is MGHRA, CDR2 YSYEKL, per germline. This CDR3 has 17 amino acids. CDR3: CASSQDEGGASYNEQFF. The CDR3 DNA is TGCGCCAGCAGCCAAGATGAGGGGGGGGCCAGCTACAATGAGCAGTTCTTC.

CDR3 loop: CASSLAASGVGQPQHF. Here the CDR3 DNA reads TGTGCCAGCAGCTTAGCGGCCTCAGGGGTAGGTCAGCCCCAGCATTTT. V gene TRBV7-2 combines with J gene TRBJ1-5; perhaps TRBD1 as D (6 bases). Per germline, CDR1 SGHTA and CDR2 FQGNSA. With 0 bases removed from V and 6 bases from J, the gap between germline ends came to 15 bases. The CDR3 totals 16 residues. The variable domain in full, with the rest retrieved from reference TRBV7-2 and TRBJ1-5, is GAGVSQSPSNKVTEKGKDVELRCDPISGHTALYWYRQSLGQGLEFLIYFQGNSAPDKSGLPSDRFSAERTGGSVSTLTIQRTQQEDSAVYLCASSLAASGVGQPQHFGDGTRLSIL.

This clone was counted many times. This chain uses TRBV28 with TRBJ1-6; TRBD1 aligns across 10 bases. Germline V gene sequence: CDR1 MDHEN, CDR2 SYDVKM. The CDR3 sequence is 16 residues long. Trimming cost V 5 bases and J 10 bases; bases outside gene matches: 11. CDR3 coding DNA: TGTGCCAGCAGTCGACCGGGACAGGGGCTTCGGTCACCCCTCCACTTT. Its protein product is CASSRPGQGLRSPLHF.

This chain connects TRBV20-1 to TRBJ1-5, with D unclear. CDR1 is DFQATT and CDR2 is SNEGSKA in the germline V gene (reference sequence). The CDR3 totals 15 residues. V lost 3 bases, J lost 2 bases, and 14 bases lay in between. The CDR3 region is CSASARESGNQPQHF. The CDR3 bases are TGCAGTGCTAGTGCTCGGGAGTCGGGCAATCAGCCCCAGCATTTT.

The chain recombines TRBV19 with TRBJ2-3, with a possible D match to TRBD2 (5 bases). V was trimmed by 7 bases and J by 4 bases, leaving 12 bases between them. Germline CDR1 LNHDA, CDR2 SQIVND (reference sequence). CDR3 length: 13 residues. Here the CDR3 DNA reads TGTGCCAGTAATCCCCCCGGGGCAGATACGCAGTATTTT. Translated, it gives CASNPPGADTQYF.

The chain links TRBV19 to TRBJ2-1; weak D call: TRBD1 (6 bases). The germline V gene encodes CDR1 LNHDA and CDR2 SQIVND (reference sequence). Between the trimmed V and J ends, which lost 0 bases and 4 bases, there was a span of 10 bases. This CDR3 comprises 15 residues. In DNA form, the CDR3 reads TGTGCCAGTAGTATAGACTTGGACAGTTACAATGAGCAGTTCTTC. The encoded protein is CASSIDLDSYNEQFF. The full variable domain, its missing parts supplied by reference TRBV19 and TRBJ2-1, is DGGITQSPKYLFRKEGQNVTLSCEQNLNHDAMYWYRQDPGQGLRLIYYSQIVNDFQKGDIAEGYSVSREKKESFPLTVTSAQKNPTAFYLCASSIDLDSYNEQFFGPGTRLTVL.

This clone was seen only a few times. The chain has TRBV7-2 and TRBJ1-2; D not certain. The CDR3 covers 14 residues. V gave up 5 bases and J gave up 2 bases, with 12 bases separating them. Germline V gene data show CDR1 as SGHTA and CDR2 as FQGNSA. The CDR3 coding sequence is TGTGCCAGCAGCCCCCTGACGGGGAACTATGGCTACACCTTC. Protein: CASSPLTGNYGYTF. The variable domain in full, completed from reference TRBV7-2 and TRBJ1-2, reads GAGVSQSPSNKVTEKGKDVELRCDPISGHTALYWYRQSLGQGLEFLIYFQGNSAPDKSGLPSDRFSAERTGGSVSTLTIQRTQQEDSAVYLCASSPLTGNYGYTFGSGTRLTVV.

The chain is built from TRBV2 and TRBJ1-1; 7 bases map to TRBD1. CDR3 length: 14 residues. Germline V gives CDR1 SNHLY, CDR2 FYNNEI. The J segment lost 1 base and the V segment lost 7 bases, leaving 6 bases of the junction unmatched. The CDR3 sequence: CASTRDRENTEAFF. Written as DNA, the CDR3 is TGTGCCAGCACCAGAGACAGGGAGAACACTGAAGCTTTCTTT.

The rearrangement links TRBV7-9 to TRBJ1-2; weak D call: TRBD1 (5 bases). The V gene's germline CDR1 is SEHNR and CDR2 FQNEAQ (reference sequence). Trimming shortened V by 4 bases and J by 4 bases, and 10 bases separated the two germline ends. The CDR3 runs to 13 residues. CDR3: CASSSGGSYGYTF. The CDR3 DNA follows: TGTGCCAGCAGCTCCGGGGGGTCCTATGGCTACACCTTC. Using reference TRBV7-9 and TRBJ1-2 for the parts outside the CDR3, the full variable domain is DTGVSQNPRHKITKRGQNVTFRCDPISEHNRLYWYRQTLGQGPEFLTYFQNEAQLEKSRLLSDRFSAERPKGSFSTLEIQRTEQGDSAMYLCASSSGGSYGYTFGSGTRLTVV.

The chain carries TRBV7-2 and TRBJ2-3; 7 bases map to TRBD2. The germline V gene has CDR1 SGHTA and CDR2 FQGNSA. The CDR3 consists of 16 residues. J was trimmed by 1 base and V by 7 bases; bases with no gene match: 11. The CDR3 region has the DNA TGTGCCAGCACCCATGAAGCGGGGAGACGCACAGATACGCAGTATTTT. It yields the protein CASTHEAGRRTDTQYF. The whole variable domain, filled in from reference TRBV7-2 and TRBJ2-3, reads GAGVSQSPSNKVTEKGKDVELRCDPISGHTALYWYRQSLGQGLEFLIYFQGNSAPDKSGLPSDRFSAERTGGSVSTLTIQRTQQEDSAVYLCASTHEAGRRTDTQYFGPGTRLTVL.

This clone was detected only once. The rearrangement uses TRBV6-5 and TRBJ2-6; D uncertain. From germline, CDR1 is MNHEY and CDR2 SVGAGI. V was cut by 4 bases and J by 1 base, with 8 bases left in between. This CDR3 is built from 15 residues. The chain's CDR3 is CASSSPRSGANVLTF. The CDR3 DNA reads TGTGCCAGCAGTTCCCCCCGGTCTGGGGCCAACGTCCTGACTTTC.

The chain is built from TRBV5-6 and TRBJ2-7; TRBD1 is a possible D gene (5 bases). The CDR3 is 14 residues long. Trimming shortened V by 4 bases and J by 4 bases, and 15 bases separated the two germline ends. The V gene's germline CDR1 is SGHDT and CDR2 YYEEEE. The CDR3 DNA sequence: TGTGCCAGCAGCCCGACCCTGGACATATACGAGCAGTACTTC. It codes for CASSPTLDIYEQYF. Variable domain in full (rest from reference TRBV5-6 and TRBJ2-7): DAGVTQSPTHLIKTRGQQVTLRCSPKSGHDTVSWYQQALGQGPQFIFQYYEEEERQRGNFPDRFSGHQFPNYSSELNVNALLLGDSALYLCASSPTLDIYEQYFGPGTRLTVT.

The genes are TRBV6-2 or TRBV6-3 and TRBJ1-1; D gene uncertain. V lost 7 bases to trimming and J lost 5 bases, with 20 bases between them. This CDR3 is built from 15 residues. Germline CDR1 is MNHEY and CDR2 is SVGEGT. This CDR3 reads CASTPSGNRRTEAFF. The CDR3 region has the DNA TGTGCCAGCACCCCATCGGGGAATCGGCGGACTGAAGCTTTCTTT.

This rearrangement joins TRBV5-1 to TRBJ1-1; D not certain. V lost 0 bases and J 0 bases, leaving 12 bases between the germline ends. The germline gives CDR1 SGHRS, CDR2 YFSETQ. This CDR3 is built from 16 residues. The CDR3: CASSLAGQSMNTEAFF. CDR3 nucleotide sequence: TGCGCCAGCAGCTTGGCCGGTCAAAGTATGAACACTGAAGCTTTCTTT. Filled out from reference TRBV5-1 and TRBJ1-1, the complete variable domain reads KAGVTQTPRYLIKTRGQQVTLSCSPISGHRSVSWYQQTPGQGLQFLFEYFSETQRNKGNFPGRFSGRQFSNSRSEMNVSTLELGDSALYLCASSLAGQSMNTEAFFGQGTRLTVV.